Following are 6 T cell receptor beta chains from one sample sequenced in a study of shared clonotypes between healthy human individuals. The data were produced by immunoSEQ multiplex PCR, yet TCRdb's version contains in-frame clones alone and is incomplete. The profile shows 550,000 to 850,000 clones, 72% of them singletons. The sequenced sample was memory CD4+ T cells sorted from blood. The subset was: CD45RA-negative fraction. These receptors were collected from a woman aged 25-40 years in good health.

V and J are TRBV5-4 and TRBJ1-1; 7 nucleotides agree with TRBD1. V lost 4 bases to trimming and J lost 8 bases; unmatched junction nucleotides: 14. Germline V gene sequence: CDR1 SGHNT, CDR2 YYREEE (reference sequence). The CDR3 loop spans 15 amino acids. CDR3 sequence: CASSQIDRDFAEAFF. The CDR3 coding sequence is TGTGCCAGCAGCCAAATTGACAGGGATTTTGCGGAAGCTTTCTTT.

A note on this clone: This CDR3 is also generated by other DNA sequences in the sample. The J gene is TRBJ2-5, the V gene TRBV27; no firm D call. The CDR3 spans 11 residues. V shed 3 bases and J shed 4 bases, with 3 bases lying between them. CDR1 is MNHEY, CDR2 SMNVEV, per germline (reference sequence). CDR3 residues: CASSLGETQYF. CDR3 sequence (DNA): TGTGCCAGCAGTTTGGGAGAGACCCAGTACTTC.

V usage is TRBV7-8 and J usage is TRBJ2-1; 8 bases line up with TRBD2. CDR1 is SGHVS and CDR2 is FQNEAQ in the germline V gene. CDR3 length equals 14 residues. The trim removed 5 bases at V and 8 bases at J, leaving 8 bases unmatched. DNA for the CDR3: TGTGCCAGCAGCGGACAGCGGGAGTTGGATGAGCAGTTCTTC. Amino acid sequence: CASSGQRELDEQFF.

This sequence joins TRBV18 and TRBJ2-5; D gene uncertain. Germline CDR1 is KGHSH and CDR2 is LQKENI. Trimming shortened V by 5 bases and J by 5 bases, and 12 bases separated the two germline ends. This CDR3 is 13 amino acids long. CDR3 in amino acids: CASSSGPGETQYF. The CDR3 DNA follows: TGTGCCAGCTCATCGGGCCCTGGGGAGACCCAGTACTTC.

This clone showed up many times. The chain couples TRBV5-4 to TRBJ1-1; the D gene is possibly TRBD1 (6 bases). CDR3 length: 16 residues. Germline V gene sequence: CDR1 SGHNT, CDR2 YYREEE (reference sequence). Trimming shortened V by 1 base and J by 0 bases, and 13 bases separated the two germline ends. CDR3 residues: CASSLLGGRMNTEAFF. CDR3 DNA sequence: TGTGCCAGCAGCTTGTTGGGGGGGCGGATGAACACTGAAGCTTTCTTT.

The rearrangement links TRBV28 to TRBJ1-2; D remains ambiguous. The germline gives CDR1 MDHEN, CDR2 SYDVKM. Trimming took 6 bases from V and 4 from J, leaving 12 bases between them. The CDR3 loop spans 13 amino acids. In DNA, the CDR3 is TGTGCCAGCAGCCCCGGGGATTTCTATGGCTACACCTTC. Its protein is CASSPGDFYGYTF.